This T cell receptor (beta chain) is drawn from a study of OX40 agonist ivuxolimab in advanced cancers. Study summary: Ivuxolimab doses were 0.01, 0.1, 0.3, 1.5, 3 or 10 mg/kg every 2 weeks. Study outcomes and limitations: Among the least clonally expanded were partial responders at 0.1-3.0 mg/kg.

A word on this clone: Its antigen is undetermined.

V lost 4 bases, J lost 7 bases, and 17 bases lay in between. The CDR3 runs 16 residues. In germline, CDR1 is MDHEN, CDR2 SYDVKM. Clones were sequenced by immunoSEQ multiplex PCR, and TCRdb holds only the in-frame ones, with some missing. The sample records some 50,000 clones, 88% being singletons. The study sampled blood at baseline, cycle 4 day 1, and cycle 7 day 1. The V call is TRBV28, the J call TRBJ1-6, with no clear D. Sequencing was performed on CD4+ or CD8+ T cells sorted from blood, taken in a trial of the OX40 agonist ivuxolimab. This TCR was sampled from an adult with an advanced solid tumor such as melanoma, head and neck, liver or kidney cancer. The CDR3: CASSSADPLGNSPLHF. The CDR3 DNA reads TGTGCCAGCAGTTCTGCTGATCCCCTGGGGAATTCACCCCTCCACTTT.